This T cell receptor (beta chain) was observed in a study of T cell responses to AZD1222 COVID-19 vaccine. Overall study: Second doses that came at about 4 or about 12 weeks were put together.

Germline V gives CDR1 LNHDA, CDR2 SQIVND (reference sequence). The CDR3 spans 14 residues. With V trimmed by 1 base and J by 8 bases, 2 bases remained unmatched. Generated by immunoSEQ multiplex PCR, the TCRdb table keeps only in-frame clones and is missing some. The sample carries about 50,000 clones, around 90% recorded once. The chain links TRBV19 to TRBJ2-1, with TRBD2 matching 10 bases. The specimen was peripheral blood, collected on day 0 of AZD1222 vaccination. The sequence was collected from an adult in good health. For the CDR3, the DNA is TGTGCCAGTAGTATAGGGACTAGCGGCGATGAGCAGTTCTTC. It is translated as CASSIGTSGDEQFF.